Detailed here is one TCR beta chain. Its target is unknown. The sample is drawn from a study of TIL therapy for anti-PD-1-resistant metastatic lung cancer. In the study overall: Progressing patients received lymphodepletion, expanded TIL infusion and IL-2. Four tumors were EGFR-mutant and two were ALK-rearranged. Study-wide results and limits: The cohort had more treatment-naive, never-smoker and oncogene-addicted patients than typical.

Trimming cost V 6 bases and J 3 bases; bases outside gene matches: 4. The V gene's germline CDR1 is SGHRS and CDR2 YFSETQ. This CDR3 is built from 15 residues. Documented time point: pre-treatment sample, taken before nivolumab and TIL therapy. Stage 4 NSCLC adults joined between 2017 and 2020. The libraries were made with immunoSEQ v3. Assay used: immunoSEQ multiplex PCR; TCRdb lists only in-frame clones, some missing. The data contain 21,000 or so clones, around 79% of them seen just once; the ten biggest clones take up roughly 7%. The chain has TRBV5-1 and TRBJ2-6, with TRBD1 matching 9 bases. The sample in question was blood, obtained at baseline. The receptor's source is a person between 25 and 79 years old with non-small cell lung cancer. CDR3 nucleotide sequence: TGCGCCAGCACGACAGGGGGATATGGGGCCAACGTCCTGACTTTC. Translated, it gives CASTTGGYGANVLTF.